The next 26 T cell receptor beta chains were all read from a single sample in a study of PD-L1 blockade in urothelial cancer. The data were produced by immunoSEQ multiplex PCR, yet TCRdb's version contains in-frame clones alone and is incomplete. Of about 120,000 clones in the sample, roughly 88% are singletons; the top ten hold approximately 2.4%. Time point described: peripheral blood 6 weeks after treatment start. Sequenced here: PBMCs, sampled around atezolizumab (anti-PD-L1) treatment. The receptors come from a man aged 50 to 59 with urothelial cancer.

The chain uses TRBV6-1 and TRBJ2-3; possible D gene TRBD2, 6 bases. V was cut by 3 bases and J by 6 bases, with 19 bases left in between. Germline loops: CDR1 MNHNS, CDR2 SASEGT. This CDR3 is 16 amino acids long. CDR3 sequence reads: CASSEWAGSGIDTQYF. The CDR3 nucleotides are TGTGCCAGCAGTGAGTGGGCCGGGAGTGGAATTGATACGCAGTATTTT.

The chain joins TRBV7-9 to TRBJ2-6; no clear D gene. The CDR3 contains 12 residues. Per the germline V gene, CDR1 is SEHNR and CDR2 is FQNEAQ (reference sequence). The V end lost 1 base, the J end lost 15 bases, and 10 bases lay between the germline ends. CDR3 residues: CASSLGHLDLTF. The CDR3 DNA follows: TGTGCCAGCAGCTTAGGACACCTGGACCTGACTTTC.

This rearrangement joins TRBV4-2 to TRBJ2-7; 10 positions agree with TRBD2. Unmatched junction bases numbered 10, after V lost 4 bases and J lost 7 bases. The CDR3 has 15 amino acids. CDR1 is LGHNA and CDR2 is YNFKEQ in the germline V gene. CDR3 coding DNA: TGTGCCAGCAGCCCCCCAGCGGGAGGGACTACGGAGCAGTACTTC. Its translation is CASSPPAGGTTEQYF.

The chain carries TRBV27 and TRBJ2-3; D is unclear. This CDR3 region has 14 residues. Per germline, CDR1 MNHEY and CDR2 SMNVEV (reference sequence). The V gene lost 11 bases and the J gene lost 6 bases, with 21 bases spanning the gap. CDR3 nucleotides: TGTGCCTGTGCTCAGGTTTGGTTTGCCGATACGCAGTATTTT. Amino acid sequence: CACAQVWFADTQYF.

This chain connects TRBV11-1 to TRBJ1-2; no reliable D call. The CDR3 is made up of 12 amino acids. Germline CDR1 and CDR2: SGHAT and FQDESV (reference sequence). Trimming took off 5 bases at V and 6 bases at J, with 10 bases between the two ends. CDR3 in amino acids: CASSADMDGYTF. The DNA of the CDR3 is TGTGCCAGCAGCGCCGACATGGATGGCTACACCTTC.

This rearrangement joins TRBV4-1 to TRBJ2-3, with 10 bases identical to TRBD2. There are 14 residues in the CDR3. Germline CDR1 and CDR2: MGHRA and YSYEKL. The junction had 2 bases not matched to a gene; V was cut back by 8 bases and J by 0 bases. CDR3 sequence: CASGTSESTDTQYF. CDR3 nucleotide sequence: TGCGCCAGCGGGACTAGCGAGAGCACAGATACGCAGTATTTT.

The chain joins TRBV27 to TRBJ2-5; D is ambiguous. This CDR3 is 13 amino acids long. Trimming shortened V by 5 bases and J by 2 bases, and 9 bases separated the two germline ends. The germline CDR1 and CDR2 sequences are MNHEY and SMNVEV (reference sequence). The CDR3 reads CASSGRLQETQYF. DNA of the CDR3: TGTGCCAGCAGTGGTCGACTTCAAGAGACCCAGTACTTC.

The chain uses TRBV29-1 and TRBJ2-2; 7 nucleotides align to TRBD1. Unmatched junction bases numbered 4, after V lost 5 bases and J lost 1 base. The CDR3 length is 14 residues. Germline CDR1 SQVTM, CDR2 ANQGSEA. The CDR3 DNA is TGCAGCGTTTTAGGACAGGAGAACACCGGGGAGCTGTTTTTT. It translates to CSVLGQENTGELFF.

J is TRBJ1-1 and V is TRBV29-1, with D perhaps matching TRBD1 (5 bases). CDR1 is SQVTM, CDR2 ANQGSEA, per germline. This CDR3 has 11 residues. V was pared by 8 bases and J by 5 bases, with 12 bases between. CDR3 region: CSPHGGTEAFF. The CDR3 nucleotides are TGCAGCCCCCATGGGGGGACTGAAGCTTTCTTT.

V gene TRBV5-1 combines with J gene TRBJ1-6; TRBD1 matches 11 bases. V was pared by 0 bases and J by 10 bases, with 12 bases of the junction left unmatched. Germline V gene sequence: CDR1 SGHRS, CDR2 YFSETQ. The CDR3 runs 18 residues. The CDR3 protein is CASSLGPGQGGEESPLHF. The CDR3 DNA reads as TGCGCCAGCAGCTTGGGGCCGGGACAGGGGGGAGAGGAGTCACCCCTCCACTTT. Together with reference TRBV5-1 and TRBJ1-6, the CDR3 gives the full variable domain: KAGVTQTPRYLIKTRGQQVTLSCSPISGHRSVSWYQQTPGQGLQFLFEYFSETQRNKGNFPGRFSGRQFSNSRSEMNVSTLELGDSALYLCASSLGPGQGGEESPLHFGNGTRLTVT.

J is TRBJ2-1 and V is TRBV14; no clear D gene. The V end was cut by 3 bases, the J end by 0 bases, with 15 bases between. The length of the CDR3 is 17 residues. Germline values: CDR1 SGHDN, CDR2 FVKESK. Here the CDR3 reads CASSQSLGQSSYNEQFF. The CDR3, as DNA: TGTGCCAGCAGCCAGTCCCTAGGTCAGAGCTCCTACAATGAGCAGTTCTTC.

V and J are TRBV2 and TRBJ1-3; D is possibly TRBD1 (6 bases). CDR3 length: 16 residues. Per germline, CDR1 SNHLY and CDR2 FYNNEI. V was cut by 8 bases and J by 2 bases, with 19 bases left in between. As DNA, the CDR3 is TGTGCCAGCCTGCCCCGGCGGGGGGCCACTGGAAACACCATATATTTT. Translated: CASLPRRGATGNTIYF.

DNA for the CDR3: TGTGCCACCAGCAGACGACCGGGACAGGGTAGCAATGAGCAGTTCTTC. Translated, it gives CATSRRPGQGSNEQFF. This chain uses TRBV15 with TRBJ2-1, with 9 bases aligning to TRBD1. The ends lost 2 bases at V and 6 bases at J; junction bases unmatched: 8. CDR1 is LNHNV and CDR2 is YYDKDF in the germline V gene (reference sequence). This CDR3 contains 16 residues.

This chain's CDR3 is CASSPPGVDQPQHF. In DNA form, the CDR3 reads TGTGCCAGCAGTCCCCCGGGAGTCGATCAGCCCCAGCATTTT. The chain recombines TRBV27 with TRBJ1-5; no clear D gene. The CDR3 covers 14 residues. CDR1 and CDR2 from the germline V gene are MNHEY and SMNVEV (reference sequence). V lost 5 bases to trimming and J lost 5 bases, with 13 bases between them.

V usage is TRBV30 and J usage is TRBJ1-3; D may be TRBD1 (5 bases). The CDR3 has 15 residues. The V gene's germline CDR1 is GTSNPN and CDR2 SVGIG (reference sequence). Between the trimmed V and J ends, which lost 4 bases and 3 bases, there was a span of 16 bases. In DNA form, the CDR3 reads TGTGCCTGGACCCGACAGAGGAGAAGTGGAAACACCATATATTTT. This sequence encodes CAWTRQRRSGNTIYF.

CDR3 nucleotides: TGTGCCAGCAGTTTCGGGACTTCATACGAGCAGTACTTC. This translates into CASSFGTSYEQYF. This sequence joins TRBV28 and TRBJ2-7; D is perhaps TRBD2 (6 bases). With 3 bases removed from V and 4 bases from J, the gap between germline ends came to 10 bases. Germline CDR1 reads MDHEN; CDR2 reads SYDVKM. The CDR3 loop spans 13 amino acids.

V is TRBV6-1 and J is TRBJ2-5; perhaps TRBD2 as D (5 bases). Germline V lookup: CDR1 MNHNS, CDR2 SASEGT. The CDR3 totals 14 residues. V lost 4 bases and J 2 bases, leaving 11 bases between the germline ends. The CDR3 DNA follows: TGTGCCAGCAGTGTGAGTAGCGCGCAAGAGACCCAGTACTTC. The encoded protein is CASSVSSAQETQYF.

The rearrangement joins TRBV2 to TRBJ1-2; TRBD1 aligns across 8 bases. Trimming cost V 6 bases and J 3 bases; bases outside gene matches: 9. Germline CDR1 reads SNHLY; CDR2 reads FYNNEI. The CDR3 has 15 amino acids. The CDR3 coding sequence is TGTGCCAGCAGGGGACAGGCCCTTGGTTACTATGGCTACACCTTC. It translates to CASRGQALGYYGYTF.

J is TRBJ1-3 and V is TRBV6-6, with 8 bases identical to TRBD1. CDR3 length: 14 amino acids. Germline CDR1 and CDR2: MNHNY and SVGAGI (reference sequence). Trimming at V came to 7 bases and at J to 3 bases, leaving 5 bases not matched to a gene. CDR3 bases: TGTGCCAGCACCCGACAGGGGCTTGGAAACACCATATATTTT. This sequence encodes CASTRQGLGNTIYF.

The rearrangement uses TRBV27 and TRBJ1-5; no definite D call. Trimming left V 1 base short and J 1 base short, with 5 bases between. From germline, CDR1 is MNHEY and CDR2 SMNVEV (reference sequence). The CDR3 covers 14 residues. The CDR3 region is CASSLYRSNQPQHF. Written as DNA, the CDR3 is TGTGCCAGCAGTTTATACCGGAGCAATCAGCCCCAGCATTTT.

Only a few counts were recorded for this clone. This rearrangement joins TRBV6-6 to TRBJ1-1; D call uncertain. Deletions cut 0 bases from V and 7 bases from J, with 9 bases between. Germline CDR1 is MNHNY and CDR2 is SVGAGI (reference sequence). The CDR3 runs 13 residues. CDR3 DNA sequence: TGTGCCAGCAGTTACTCGATGCCAGGTGAAGCTTTCTTT. This sequence encodes CASSYSMPGEAFF.

A single count supports this clone. The chain is built from TRBV6-6 and TRBJ1-6, with D possibly TRBD1 on 5 matching bases. The CDR3 spans 15 residues. V lost 2 bases and J lost 9, with 14 bases in between. Germline values: CDR1 MNHNY, CDR2 SVGAGI (reference sequence). This chain's CDR3 is CASSYQGGVGSPLHF. The CDR3 coding sequence is TGTGCCAGCAGTTACCAGGGCGGCGTCGGTTCACCCCTCCACTTT.

The chain is built from TRBV18 and TRBJ2-5; D gene ambiguous. The germline CDR1 and CDR2 sequences are KGHSH and LQKENI. The CDR3 has 12 amino acids. With 5 bases removed from V and 5 bases from J, the gap between germline ends came to 9 bases. CDR3 region: CASSTFEETQYF. In DNA, the CDR3 is TGTGCCAGCTCAACTTTTGAGGAGACCCAGTACTTC.

The chain recombines TRBV30 with TRBJ2-7, with TRBD1 matching over 7 bases. This CDR3 comprises 15 residues. Trimming cost V 3 bases and J 3 bases; bases outside gene matches: 11. The germline V gene encodes CDR1 GTSNPN and CDR2 SVGIG (reference sequence). Here the CDR3 reads CAWRSNRDRFYEQYF. CDR3 bases: TGTGCCTGGAGGTCGAACAGGGACAGATTCTACGAGCAGTACTTC. Based on the CDR3 plus reference TRBV30 and TRBJ2-7, the full variable domain is SQTIHQWPATLVQPVGSPLSLECTVEGTSNPNLYWYRQAAGRGLQLLFYSVGIGQISSEVPQNLSASRPQDRQFILSSKKLLLSDSGFYLCAWRSNRDRFYEQYFGPGTRLTVT.

This sequence joins TRBV6-5 and TRBJ2-7, with D uncertain. The CDR3 runs to 14 residues. Trimming took off 2 bases at V and 5 bases at J, with 13 bases between the two ends. Germline CDR1 is MNHEY and CDR2 is SVGAGI. The CDR3 loop reads CASSYRSRRHEQYF. The CDR3 DNA sequence: TGTGCCAGCAGTTACCGTAGTCGCAGGCACGAGCAGTACTTC.

The CDR3, as DNA: TGTGCCAGCAGCTTGGGTAGTTCTGGAAACACCATATATTTT. It yields the protein CASSLGSSGNTIYF. The chain employs TRBV5-4 and TRBJ1-3; D unresolved. Trimming took off 0 bases at V and 1 base at J, with 5 bases between the two ends. This CDR3 is 14 amino acids long. Germline values: CDR1 SGHNT, CDR2 YYREEE (reference sequence).